The clone carrying this T cell receptor beta chain was seen many times. One entry per CDR3 protein, called by TCRdb with MiXCR from the 5' RACE reads. The sample lists several thousand distinct CDR3 sequences, less than 45% occurring once. CD4+CD45RO+CD25- cells were isolated as memory CD4+ T cells. Material: tumor-infiltrating memory CD4+ T cells sorted from the breast tumor. The sample's subset: memory CD4+ T cells, CD4+CD45RO+CD25-. This TCR was recovered from a female donor with breast cancer.

The CDR3 reads CASSFGTGVYNEQFF. CDR3 DNA: TGTGCCAGCAGCTTCGGGACAGGAGTCTACAATGAGCAGTTCTTC. This sequence joins TRBV7-9 and TRBJ2-1; 8 nucleotides match TRBD1. Germline CDR1 SEHNR, CDR2 FQNEAQ (reference sequence). V was clipped by 3 bases and J by 3 bases; unmatched bases: 4. This CDR3 has 15 residues. The variable domain in full, completed from reference TRBV7-9 and TRBJ2-1, reads DTGVSQNPRHKITKRGQNVTFRCDPISEHNRLYWYRQTLGQGPEFLTYFQNEAQLEKSRLLSDRFSAERPKGSFSTLEIQRTEQGDSAMYLCASSFGTGVYNEQFFGPGTRLTVL.